A single sample is the source of the 8 T cell receptor beta chains below, sequenced in a study of blood T cell repertoires in COVID-19. Repertoires were generated with immunoSEQ multiplex PCR, while TCRdb's copy carries only in-frame clones and drops some. The table lists some 150,000 clones, about 85% of them singletons. Sequencing was carried out using peripheral blood. The receptors were sampled from a man in his sixties who had recovered from COVID-19.

This chain uses TRBV10-3 with TRBJ1-3; possibly TRBD1 for D (5 bases). The CDR3 extends over 14 amino acids. CDR1 and CDR2 from the germline V gene are ENHRY and SYGVKD. Trimming stripped 4 bases from V and 4 bases from J, with 11 bases between. The CDR3 coding sequence is TGTGCCATCAGTGCTCAGGGTACAGGAAACACCATATATTTT. Amino acid sequence: CAISAQGTGNTIYF.

The chain recombines TRBV18 with TRBJ2-3; 8 bases line up with TRBD1. Germline V gene data show CDR1 as KGHSH and CDR2 as LQKENI. V gave up 5 bases and J gave up 1 base; unmatched junction bases: 11. The CDR3 is 17 amino acids. CDR3 nucleotide sequence: TGTGCCAGCTCAGTAACTCAGGGGGCCCTCGGCACAGATACGCAGTATTTT. It codes for CASSVTQGALGTDTQYF.

The chain links TRBV18 to TRBJ1-2; D unresolved. CDR1 KGHSH and CDR2 LQKENI come from the germline V gene. V was pared by 5 bases and J by 0 bases, with 4 bases between. The CDR3 sequence is 12 residues long. The CDR3 coding sequence is TGTGCCAGCTCATACTCTAACTATGGCTACACCTTC. Translating it yields CASSYSNYGYTF.

The chain has TRBV2 and TRBJ1-2; TRBD1 matches at 7 bases. The CDR3 extends over 14 amino acids. CDR1 is SNHLY, CDR2 FYNNEI, per germline. Germline trimming cut 4 bases from V and 8 bases from J; bases unmatched to any gene: 10. The CDR3 loop is CASSALPRGQGYTF. CDR3 coding DNA: TGTGCCAGCAGTGCCCTGCCGAGGGGGCAAGGCTACACCTTC.

The rearrangement uses TRBV2 and TRBJ2-5, with TRBD2 matching over 7 bases. This CDR3 is 12 amino acids long. V lost 10 bases, J lost 1 base, and 3 bases stayed unmatched. The germline V gene has CDR1 SNHLY and CDR2 FYNNEI. The CDR3 protein is CATAGPQETQYF. The CDR3 DNA reads as TGTGCCACAGCGGGGCCCCAAGAGACCCAGTACTTC.

The chain couples TRBV6-6 to TRBJ1-6; D might be TRBD1 (5 bases). Trimming pared 2 bases from V and 7 bases from J, leaving 9 bases between. This CDR3 has 14 residues. Germline V gene lookup returns CDR1 MNHNY and CDR2 SVGAGI (reference sequence). The CDR3 loop is CASSYTKGNSPLHF. In DNA form, the CDR3 reads TGTGCCAGCAGTTACACAAAGGGGAATTCACCCCTCCACTTT.

The count of this clone is one. This chain links TRBV4-1 with TRBJ1-3, with TRBD1 identical over 7 bases. The CDR3 consists of 19 residues. The V gene end was trimmed by 5 bases and the J gene end by 0 bases; junction bases not matched to a gene: 16. Germline V gene lookup returns CDR1 MGHRA and CDR2 YSYEKL. CDR3 coding DNA: TGCGCCAGCAGCTTTCGGCCGGAAGACAGGGACAACTCTGGAAACACCATATATTTT. Its translation: CASSFRPEDRDNSGNTIYF.

This clone was counted once. The chain couples TRBV6-5 to TRBJ1-1; the D gene is possibly TRBD1 (5 bases). The V gene's germline CDR1 is MNHEY and CDR2 SVGAGI. V was pared by 7 bases and J by 1 base, with 16 bases between. This CDR3 is built from 15 residues. The CDR3 sequence: CASTDWGDGNTEAFF. CDR3 bases: TGTGCCAGCACCGACTGGGGGGATGGGAACACTGAAGCTTTCTTT.